Detailed here is one T cell receptor (beta chain). Its antigen is unidentified. TCRdb's table, derived via immunoSEQ multiplex PCR, lists solely in-frame clones and lacks some. The sample records roughly 43,000 clones, 70% to 85% being singletons. With 5 bases removed from V and 4 bases from J, the gap between germline ends came to 8 bases. Germline V CDR1 and CDR2: KGHSH, LQKENI. The CDR3 sequence is 12 residues long. The data belong to a study of OX40 agonist ivuxolimab in advanced cancers. Study-level results: With doses of 0.1 to 3.0 mg/kg, CD4+ and CD8+ blood T cells had undergone clonal expansion by week 6.

A history of autoimmune disease or systemic immunosuppression excluded patients. Sample: CD4+ or CD8+ T cells sorted from blood, taken in a trial of the OX40 agonist ivuxolimab. The receptor's source is an adult with an advanced solid tumor such as melanoma, head and neck, liver or kidney cancer. The V gene is TRBV18, the J gene TRBJ1-2; no definite D call. CDR3 DNA sequence: TGTGCCAGCTCATCGAACCTCTATGGCTACACCTTC. This codes for CASSSNLYGYTF.